Listed below are T cell receptor beta chains from one sample, sequenced in a study of shared clonotypes between healthy human individuals. The data were produced by immunoSEQ multiplex PCR, yet TCRdb's version contains in-frame clones alone and is incomplete. Here the sample spans 2 million to 2.5 million clones, about 92% being singletons. Sequenced sample: naive CD4+ T cells from PBMCs. Receptor source: a man between 18 and 35 years old in good health. Some clones in this sample may be carry-over from other donors' samples. The CDR3 runs from the conserved cysteine through the conserved F or W. Each record gives: clone size, J gene, D gene, V gene, CDR3 protein, CDR3 DNA. D genes are given only for firm matches. Size is stated for part of the rows, as once, few or many counts, or as a class when the clone is expanded.

clone_size: few; j_call: TRBJ1-5; d_call: -; v_call: TRBV25-1; cdr3_aa: CASSTPQDNQPQHF; cdr3_nt: TGTGCCAGCAGCACCCCACAGGACAATCAGCCCCAGCATTTT
clone_size: -; j_call: TRBJ1-2; d_call: TRBD1; v_call: TRBV7-9; cdr3_aa: CASSRQGSYGYTF; cdr3_nt: TGTGCCAGCAGCCGACAGGGCTCCTATGGCTACACCTTC
clone_size: -; j_call: TRBJ2-1; d_call: TRBD2; v_call: TRBV5-1; cdr3_aa: CASSFGTSGNEQFF; cdr3_nt: TGCGCCAGCAGCTTCGGGACTAGCGGCAATGAGCAGTTCTTC
clone_size: -; j_call: TRBJ1-4; d_call: -; v_call: TRBV5-1; cdr3_aa: CASSLGPSNEKLFF; cdr3_nt: TGCGCCAGCAGCTTGGGACCATCGAATGAAAAACTGTTTTTT
clone_size: -; j_call: TRBJ1-2; d_call: TRBD1; v_call: TRBV27; cdr3_aa: CASSLTGQGYGYTF; cdr3_nt: TGTGCCAGCAGTTTAACCGGACAGGGGTATGGCTACACCTTC
clone_size: -; j_call: TRBJ2-2; d_call: TRBD2; v_call: TRBV5-1; cdr3_aa: CASSLLAGGNAGELFF; cdr3_nt: TGCGCCAGCAGCCTCCTAGCGGGAGGAAATGCCGGGGAGCTGTTTTTT
clone_size: -; j_call: TRBJ1-1; d_call: -; v_call: TRBV27; cdr3_aa: CASRPEGRGNTEAFF; cdr3_nt: TGTGCCAGCAGGCCCGAGGGCCGGGGGAACACTGAAGCTTTCTTT
clone_size: -; j_call: TRBJ2-2; d_call: TRBD1; v_call: TRBV7-9; cdr3_aa: CASRETGTANTGELFF; cdr3_nt: TGTGCCAGCAGGGAAACCGGGACAGCGAACACCGGGGAGCTGTTTTTT
clone_size: -; j_call: TRBJ1-2; d_call: TRBD1; v_call: TRBV30; cdr3_aa: CAQATGGGYGYTF; cdr3_nt: TGTGCCCAGGCGACAGGGGGAGGCTATGGCTACACCTTC
clone_size: -; j_call: TRBJ1-4; d_call: -; v_call: TRBV27; cdr3_aa: CASSSYWEVEKLFF; cdr3_nt: TGTGCCAGCAGTTCATATTGGGAGGTTGAAAAACTGTTTTTT
clone_size: -; j_call: TRBJ2-1; d_call: TRBD2; v_call: TRBV9; cdr3_aa: CASSRDYGNEQFF; cdr3_nt: TGTGCCAGCAGCCGGGACTATGGGAATGAGCAGTTCTTC
clone_size: -; j_call: TRBJ2-1; d_call: -; v_call: TRBV5-1; cdr3_aa: CASSFLDAEQFF; cdr3_nt: TGCGCCAGCAGCTTCCTAGATGCTGAGCAGTTCTTC
clone_size: -; j_call: TRBJ2-7; d_call: -; v_call: TRBV28; cdr3_aa: CASSQGSAYEQYF; cdr3_nt: TGTGCCAGCAGTCAGGGGTCGGCCTACGAGCAGTACTTC
clone_size: -; j_call: TRBJ2-5; d_call: -; v_call: TRBV18; cdr3_aa: CASSPQAQGAETQYF; cdr3_nt: TGTGCCAGCTCACCGCAAGCGCAGGGCGCGGAGACCCAGTACTTC
clone_size: -; j_call: TRBJ2-1; d_call: -; v_call: TRBV28; cdr3_aa: CASSLEGEQFF; cdr3_nt: TGTGCCAGCAGTTTGGAAGGCGAGCAGTTCTTC
clone_size: -; j_call: TRBJ2-7; d_call: TRBD1; v_call: TRBV11-2; cdr3_aa: CASSPGVRTGMGEQYF; cdr3_nt: TGTGCCAGCAGCCCAGGAGTCCGGACAGGGATGGGCGAGCAGTACTTC
clone_size: -; j_call: TRBJ1-2; d_call: -; v_call: TRBV4-1; cdr3_aa: CASSQNGAEAFYGYTF; cdr3_nt: TGCGCCAGCAGCCAAAACGGGGCAGAAGCATTCTATGGCTACACCTTC
clone_size: -; j_call: TRBJ1-6; d_call: -; v_call: TRBV11-2; cdr3_aa: CASSPLRGNSPLHF; cdr3_nt: TGTGCCAGCAGTCCCCTCAGGGGCAATTCACCCCTCCACTTT
clone_size: -; j_call: TRBJ2-7; d_call: TRBD2; v_call: TRBV11-2; cdr3_aa: CASSLRLAGVNEQYF; cdr3_nt: TGTGCCAGCAGCTTACGACTAGCGGGAGTAAACGAGCAGTACTTC
clone_size: -; j_call: TRBJ2-3; d_call: -; v_call: TRBV16; cdr3_aa: CASSRDLNTQYF; cdr3_nt: TGTGCCAGCAGCCGGGACCTTAATACGCAGTATTTT
clone_size: -; j_call: TRBJ2-1; d_call: -; v_call: TRBV5-1; cdr3_aa: CASSLTTPAVNEQFF; cdr3_nt: TGCGCCAGCAGCTTGACCACGCCGGCGGTCAATGAGCAGTTCTTC
clone_size: -; j_call: TRBJ2-3; d_call: TRBD2; v_call: TRBV9; cdr3_aa: CASSATAGAGGDTQYF; cdr3_nt: TGTGCCAGCAGCGCGACAGCGGGAGCGGGAGGAGATACGCAGTATTTT
clone_size: -; j_call: TRBJ2-3; d_call: TRBD2; v_call: TRBV7-9; cdr3_aa: CASSPGLAGVVQYF; cdr3_nt: TGTGCCAGCAGCCCGGGACTAGCGGGAGTGGTGCAGTATTTT
clone_size: -; j_call: TRBJ1-3; d_call: -; v_call: TRBV11-2; cdr3_aa: CASSFEALGNTIYF; cdr3_nt: TGTGCCAGCAGCTTTGAGGCTCTTGGAAACACCATATATTTT
clone_size: -; j_call: TRBJ2-7; d_call: TRBD2; v_call: TRBV2; cdr3_aa: CASTEAGGSYEQYF; cdr3_nt: TGTGCCAGCACCGAAGCGGGAGGGTCCTACGAGCAGTACTTC
clone_size: -; j_call: TRBJ2-1; d_call: -; v_call: TRBV20-1; cdr3_aa: CSARRGEQFF; cdr3_nt: TGCAGTGCTAGGAGGGGGGAGCAGTTCTTC
clone_size: -; j_call: TRBJ2-7; d_call: -; v_call: TRBV20-1; cdr3_aa: CSASPGEQYF; cdr3_nt: TGCAGTGCTAGCCCGGGCGAGCAGTACTTC
clone_size: -; j_call: TRBJ1-1; d_call: TRBD1; v_call: TRBV25-1; cdr3_aa: CASSEFRTGGHTEAFF; cdr3_nt: TGTGCCAGCAGTGAATTCCGGACAGGGGGTCACACTGAAGCTTTCTTT
clone_size: -; j_call: TRBJ1-2; d_call: TRBD1; v_call: TRBV5-1; cdr3_aa: CASKGQGASNYGYTF; cdr3_nt: TGCGCCAGCAAGGGACAGGGAGCATCTAACTATGGCTACACCTTC
clone_size: -; j_call: TRBJ1-1; d_call: -; v_call: TRBV19; cdr3_aa: CASGRDKRKAFF; cdr3_nt: TGTGCCAGTGGCCGGGACAAGAGAAAAGCTTTCTTT
clone_size: -; j_call: TRBJ2-5; d_call: -; v_call: TRBV6-6; cdr3_aa: CASSYSSAMETQYF; cdr3_nt: TGTGCCAGCAGTTACTCGAGTGCGATGGAGACCCAGTACTTC
clone_size: -; j_call: TRBJ1-1; d_call: -; v_call: TRBV18; cdr3_aa: CASSPRTDMNTEAFF; cdr3_nt: TGTGCCAGCTCACCTAGGACAGACATGAACACTGAAGCTTTCTTT
clone_size: -; j_call: TRBJ1-1; d_call: -; v_call: TRBV15; cdr3_aa: CATSKENTEAFF; cdr3_nt: TGTGCCACCAGCAAAGAAAACACTGAAGCTTTCTTT
clone_size: -; j_call: TRBJ2-1; d_call: TRBD2; v_call: TRBV18; cdr3_aa: CASSPGRAGGLSSYNEQFF; cdr3_nt: TGTGCCAGCTCACCGGGTCGAGCGGGAGGCCTTAGCTCCTACAATGAGCAGTTCTTC
clone_size: -; j_call: TRBJ2-3; d_call: -; v_call: TRBV7-8; cdr3_aa: CASSLFGGWADTQYF; cdr3_nt: TGTGCCAGCAGCTTATTTGGAGGGTGGGCAGATACGCAGTATTTT
clone_size: -; j_call: TRBJ2-5; d_call: TRBD2; v_call: TRBV29-1; cdr3_aa: CSASTAGGETQYF; cdr3_nt: TGCAGCGCCTCCACAGCGGGAGGTGAGACCCAGTACTTC
clone_size: -; j_call: TRBJ2-5; d_call: -; v_call: TRBV11-2; cdr3_aa: CASTLGLQTQYF; cdr3_nt: TGTGCCAGCACCCTGGGCCTCCAGACCCAGTACTTC
clone_size: -; j_call: TRBJ2-7; d_call: TRBD1; v_call: TRBV4-2; cdr3_aa: CASSLMSGTGDEQYF; cdr3_nt: TGTGCCAGCAGCCTCATGTCCGGGACAGGGGACGAGCAGTACTTC
clone_size: -; j_call: TRBJ2-7; d_call: -; v_call: TRBV30; cdr3_aa: CAGDSGQQSSYEQYF; cdr3_nt: TGTGCCGGGGACTCCGGGCAGCAAAGCTCCTACGAGCAGTACTTC
clone_size: -; j_call: TRBJ1-1; d_call: -; v_call: TRBV5-1; cdr3_aa: CASSSNPQGNTEAFF; cdr3_nt: TGCGCCAGCAGCTCCAACCCACAGGGAAACACTGAAGCTTTCTTT
clone_size: -; j_call: TRBJ2-7; d_call: TRBD2; v_call: TRBV19; cdr3_aa: CASRATGSPSGRVYEQYF; cdr3_nt: TGTGCCAGTAGGGCGACAGGGAGCCCTAGCGGGAGGGTCTACGAGCAGTACTTC